This TCR beta chain is from a study of blood T cells in healthy people across ages. Then a second PCR, running about 6 to 12 cycles, was carried out with a sample-barcoded 5' primer and a J-beta primer mix. TCRdb passed the 5' RACE reads through MiXCR, listing each CDR3 protein once. The sample shows 790,000 or so distinct CDR3 sequences, less than 60% of them seen only once. The CDR3 is made up of 14 amino acids. CDR1 and CDR2 from the germline V gene are DFQATT and SNEGSKA (reference sequence). Deletions cut 4 bases from V and 0 bases from J, with 12 bases between. Isolation per sample recovered at least 7 million PBMCs.

The chain is built from TRBV20-1 and TRBJ1-2; D remains ambiguous. The TCR originated in a man of 80 years or more in good health. Sample: blood. The chain's CDR3 is CSATLPTSNYGYTF. The CDR3 DNA reads TGCAGTGCTACACTCCCCACCTCTAACTATGGCTACACCTTC.